This TCR beta chain was sequenced in a study of blood T cell repertoires in COVID-19. This CDR3 is built from 13 residues. Losses at the gene ends were 10 bases for V and 6 bases for J; bases not matched to a gene: 2. Germline V gene data show CDR1 as WNHNN and CDR2 as SYGVQD (reference sequence). Sequenced by immunoSEQ multiplex PCR; TCRdb stores in-frame clones only, minus some. Among 140,000 or so clones listed, 75% to 85% were seen once. The receptor was derived from a man aged 55 to 70 with acute or convalescent COVID-19. Sequenced sample: peripheral blood. The chain joins TRBV10-1 to TRBJ2-1, with 14 bases lining up with TRBD2. The CDR3 nucleotides read TGCGCCACCGGGACTAGCGGGAGCAATGAGCAGTTCTTC. It specifies CATGTSGSNEQFF.